This T cell receptor beta chain was captured in a study of vaccination and CD4 T cells after COVID-19. Overall study context: Overlapping spike peptides from SARS-CoV-2, HCoV-NL63, HCoV-OC43 and HCoV-229E served to stimulate the cells.

With regard to this clonotype: Its matching antigen is unknown. One end of the junction varies from germline; a read error may be responsible.

Treatment in this sample: roughly ten-day PBMC culture with coronavirus spike peptide pools or control peptides (ViraFEST assay). ViraFEST relied on peptide pools to expand antigen-specific T cells; the TCRs were sequenced afterward. The authors swapped half the medium for fresh IL-2 medium on days 3 and 7. CDR3 length: 12 residues. Per the germline V gene, CDR1 is MDHEN and CDR2 is SYDVKM. The Oncomine TCR Beta short-read assay was what sequenced the DNA obtained from cultured CD4+ T cells. MiXCR was run by TCRdb on the PCR reads, yielding one entry per CDR3 protein. Counted here are 20,000 to 30,000 distinct CDR3 sequences, roughly 45% occurring once; the ten biggest clones make up more than 6%.

The rearrangement uses TRBV28 and TRBJ2-5; D perhaps matches TRBD1 (6 bases). This TCR was recovered from a human donor who had recovered from COVID-19. The sequencing input was CD4+ T cells from blood, cultured in vitro. This CDR3 reads CATSGGLETQYF. As DNA, the CDR3 is TGTGCCACCAGTGGGGGCTTGGAGACCCAGTACTTC. Filled out from reference TRBV28 and TRBJ2-5, the complete variable domain reads DVKVTQSSRYLVKRTGEKVFLECVQDMDHENMFWYRQDPGLGLRLIYFSYDVKMKEKGDIPEGYSVSREKKERFSLILESASTNQTSMYLCATSGGLETQYFGPGTRLLVL.